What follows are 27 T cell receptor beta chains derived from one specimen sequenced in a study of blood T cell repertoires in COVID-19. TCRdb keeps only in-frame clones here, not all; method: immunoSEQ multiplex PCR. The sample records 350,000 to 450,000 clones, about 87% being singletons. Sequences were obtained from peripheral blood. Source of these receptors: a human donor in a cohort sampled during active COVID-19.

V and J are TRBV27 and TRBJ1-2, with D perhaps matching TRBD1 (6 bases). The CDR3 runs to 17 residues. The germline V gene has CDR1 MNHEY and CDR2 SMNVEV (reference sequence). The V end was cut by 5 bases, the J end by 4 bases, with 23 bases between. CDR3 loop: CASSPNILQGESYGYTF. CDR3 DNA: TGTGCCAGCAGTCCTAATATCCTACAGGGAGAAAGCTATGGCTACACCTTC.

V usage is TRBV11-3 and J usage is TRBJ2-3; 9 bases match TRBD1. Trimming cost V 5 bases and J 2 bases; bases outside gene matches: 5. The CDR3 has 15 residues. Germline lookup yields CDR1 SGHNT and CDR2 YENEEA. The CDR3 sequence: CASSPRTGATDTQYF. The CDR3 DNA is TGTGCCAGCAGCCCTCGGACAGGGGCCACAGATACGCAGTATTTT.

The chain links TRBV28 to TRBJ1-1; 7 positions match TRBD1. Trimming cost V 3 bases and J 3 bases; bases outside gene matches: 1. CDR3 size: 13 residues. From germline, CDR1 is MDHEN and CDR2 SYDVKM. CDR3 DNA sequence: TGTGCCAGCAGTTTCGACAGGGACACTGAAGCTTTCTTT. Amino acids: CASSFDRDTEAFF.

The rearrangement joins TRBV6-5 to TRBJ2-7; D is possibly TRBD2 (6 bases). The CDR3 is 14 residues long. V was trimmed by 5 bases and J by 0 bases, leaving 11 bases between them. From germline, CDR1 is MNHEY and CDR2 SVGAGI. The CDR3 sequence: CASSRLDYSYEQYF. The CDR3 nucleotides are TGTGCCAGCAGTAGACTAGATTACTCCTACGAGCAGTACTTC.

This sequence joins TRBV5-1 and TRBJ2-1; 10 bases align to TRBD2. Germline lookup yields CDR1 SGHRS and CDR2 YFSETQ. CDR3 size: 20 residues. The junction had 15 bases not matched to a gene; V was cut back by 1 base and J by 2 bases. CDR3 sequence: CASSLSGLAVTSWAYNEQFF. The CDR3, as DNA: TGCGCCAGCAGCTTGAGTGGACTAGCGGTGACCAGTTGGGCCTACAATGAGCAGTTCTTC.

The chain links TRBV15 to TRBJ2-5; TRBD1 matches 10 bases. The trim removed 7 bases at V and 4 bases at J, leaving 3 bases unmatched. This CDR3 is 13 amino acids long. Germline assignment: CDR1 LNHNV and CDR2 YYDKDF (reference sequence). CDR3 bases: TGTGCCACCATCGGACAGGGGGGAGAGACCCAGTACTTC. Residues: CATIGQGGETQYF. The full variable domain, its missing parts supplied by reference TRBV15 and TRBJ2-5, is DAMVIQNPRYQVTQFGKPVTLSCSQTLNHNVMYWYQQKSSQAPKLLFHYYDKDFNNEADTPDNFQSRRPNTSFCFLDIRSPGLGDTAMYLCATIGQGGETQYFGPGTRLLVL.

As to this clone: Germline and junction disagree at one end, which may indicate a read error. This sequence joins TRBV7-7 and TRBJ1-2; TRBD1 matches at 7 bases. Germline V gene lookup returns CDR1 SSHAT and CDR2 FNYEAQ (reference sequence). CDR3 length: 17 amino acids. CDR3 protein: CASSPPIYRGPNYGYTF. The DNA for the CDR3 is TGTGCTAGCAGCCCGCCCATTTACAGGGGCCCAAACTATGGCTACACCTTC. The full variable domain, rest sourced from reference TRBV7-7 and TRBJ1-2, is GAGVSQSPRYKVTKRGQDVTLRCDPISSHATLYWYQQALGQGPEFLTYFNYEAQPDKSGLPSDRFSAERPEGSISTLTIQRTEQRDSAMYRCASSPPIYRGPNYGYTFGSGTRLTVV.

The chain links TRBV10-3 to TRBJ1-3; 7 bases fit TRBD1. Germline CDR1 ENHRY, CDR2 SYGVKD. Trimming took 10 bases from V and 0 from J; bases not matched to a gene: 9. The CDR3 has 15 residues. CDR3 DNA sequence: TGTGCCACGACGACAGGGATCGGCTCTGGAAACACCATATATTTT. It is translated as CATTTGIGSGNTIYF.

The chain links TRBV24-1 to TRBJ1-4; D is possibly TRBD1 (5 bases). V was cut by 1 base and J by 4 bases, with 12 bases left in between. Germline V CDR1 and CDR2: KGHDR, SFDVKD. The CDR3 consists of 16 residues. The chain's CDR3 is CATSDLVDSNNEKLFF. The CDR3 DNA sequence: TGTGCCACCAGTGATTTAGTAGACAGCAATAATGAAAAACTGTTTTTT.

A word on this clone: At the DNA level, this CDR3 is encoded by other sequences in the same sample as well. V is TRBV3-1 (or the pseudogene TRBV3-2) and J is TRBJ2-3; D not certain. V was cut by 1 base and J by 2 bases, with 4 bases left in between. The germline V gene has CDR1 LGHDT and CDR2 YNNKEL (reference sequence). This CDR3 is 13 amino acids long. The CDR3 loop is CASSQGATDTQYF. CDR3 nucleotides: TGTGCCAGCAGCCAAGGAGCCACAGATACGCAGTATTTT.

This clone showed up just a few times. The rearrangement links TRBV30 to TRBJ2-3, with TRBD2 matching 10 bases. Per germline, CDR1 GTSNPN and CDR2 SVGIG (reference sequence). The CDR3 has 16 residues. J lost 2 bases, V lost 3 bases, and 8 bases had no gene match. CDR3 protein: CAWRDFLAGDTDTQYF. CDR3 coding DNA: TGTGCCTGGAGGGATTTCCTAGCGGGAGACACAGATACGCAGTATTTT.

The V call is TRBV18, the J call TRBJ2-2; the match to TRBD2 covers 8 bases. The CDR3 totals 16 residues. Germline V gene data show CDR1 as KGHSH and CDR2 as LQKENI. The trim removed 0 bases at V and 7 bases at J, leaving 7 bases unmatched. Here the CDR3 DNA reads TGTGCCAGCTCACCACCCGTAGCGGGACTCCGCGGGGAGCTGTTTTTT. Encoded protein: CASSPPVAGLRGELFF. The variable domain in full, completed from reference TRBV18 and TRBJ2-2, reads NAGVMQNPRHLVRRRGQEARLRCSPMKGHSHVYWYRQLPEEGLKFMVYLQKENIIDESGMPKERFSAEFPKEGPSILRIQQVVRGDSAAYFCASSPPVAGLRGELFFGEGSRLTVL.

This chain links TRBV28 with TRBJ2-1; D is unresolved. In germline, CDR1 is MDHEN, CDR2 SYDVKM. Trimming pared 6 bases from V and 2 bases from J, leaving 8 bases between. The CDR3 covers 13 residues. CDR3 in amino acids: CASRAAAYNEQFF. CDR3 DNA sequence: TGTGCCAGCAGGGCCGCGGCCTACAATGAGCAGTTCTTC.

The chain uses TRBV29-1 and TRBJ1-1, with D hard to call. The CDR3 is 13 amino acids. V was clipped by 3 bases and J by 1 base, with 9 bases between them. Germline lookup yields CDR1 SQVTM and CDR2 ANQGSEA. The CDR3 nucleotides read TGCAGCGTTGATGCAGGTGGGAACACTGAAGCTTTCTTT. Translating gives CSVDAGGNTEAFF.

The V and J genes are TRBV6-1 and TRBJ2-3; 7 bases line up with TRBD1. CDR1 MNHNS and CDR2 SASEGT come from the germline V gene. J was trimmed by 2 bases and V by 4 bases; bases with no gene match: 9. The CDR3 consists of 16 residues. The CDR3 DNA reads TGTGCCAGCAGTGTTTACAGGGGATCCCCCACAGATACGCAGTATTTT. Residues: CASSVYRGSPTDTQYF.

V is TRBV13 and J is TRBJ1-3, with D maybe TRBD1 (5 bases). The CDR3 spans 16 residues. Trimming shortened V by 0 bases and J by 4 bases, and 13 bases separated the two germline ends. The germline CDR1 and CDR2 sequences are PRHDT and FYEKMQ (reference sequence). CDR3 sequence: CASSLGLSRGGNTIYF. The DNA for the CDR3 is TGTGCCAGCAGCTTAGGCCTTAGTAGGGGAGGAAACACCATATATTTT.

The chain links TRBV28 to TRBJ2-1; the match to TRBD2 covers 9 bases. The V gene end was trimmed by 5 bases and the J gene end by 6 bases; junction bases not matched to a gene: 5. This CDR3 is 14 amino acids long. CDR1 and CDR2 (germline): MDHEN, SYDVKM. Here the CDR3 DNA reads TGTGCCAGCAGTCTCCTAGCGGGACTCAATGAGCAGTTCTTC. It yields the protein CASSLLAGLNEQFF.

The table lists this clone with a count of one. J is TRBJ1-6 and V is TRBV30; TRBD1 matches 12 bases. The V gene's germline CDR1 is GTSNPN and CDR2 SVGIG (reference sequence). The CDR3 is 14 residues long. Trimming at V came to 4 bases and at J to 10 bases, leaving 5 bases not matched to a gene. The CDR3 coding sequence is TGTGCCTGGACCGGGACAGGGGGCAACTCACCCCTCCACTTT. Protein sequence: CAWTGTGGNSPLHF.

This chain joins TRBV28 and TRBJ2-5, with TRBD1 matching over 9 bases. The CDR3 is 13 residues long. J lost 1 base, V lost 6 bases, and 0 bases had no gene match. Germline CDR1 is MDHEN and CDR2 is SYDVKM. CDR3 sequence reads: CASRTGGQETQYF. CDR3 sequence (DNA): TGTGCCAGCAGGACAGGGGGCCAAGAGACCCAGTACTTC.

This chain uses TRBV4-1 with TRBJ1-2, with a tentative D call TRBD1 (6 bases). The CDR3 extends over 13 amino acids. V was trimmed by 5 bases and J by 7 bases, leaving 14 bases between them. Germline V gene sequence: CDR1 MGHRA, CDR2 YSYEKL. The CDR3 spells CASSEQGDLGYTF. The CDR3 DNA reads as TGCGCCAGCAGCGAACAGGGAGATCTTGGCTACACCTTC.

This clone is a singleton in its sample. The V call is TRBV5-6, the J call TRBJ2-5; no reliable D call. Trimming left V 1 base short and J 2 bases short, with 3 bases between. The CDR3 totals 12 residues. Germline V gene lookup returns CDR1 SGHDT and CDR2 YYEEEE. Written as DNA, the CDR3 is TGTGCCAGCAGCTTGCTACAAGAGACCCAGTACTTC. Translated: CASSLLQETQYF.

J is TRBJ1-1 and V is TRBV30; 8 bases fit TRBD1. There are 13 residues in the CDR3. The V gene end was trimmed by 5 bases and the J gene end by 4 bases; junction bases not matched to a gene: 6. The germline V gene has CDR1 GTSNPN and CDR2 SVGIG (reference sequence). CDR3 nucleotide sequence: TGTGCCTGGTTGGACAGGGTGGGCACTGAAGCTTTCTTT. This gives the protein CAWLDRVGTEAFF.

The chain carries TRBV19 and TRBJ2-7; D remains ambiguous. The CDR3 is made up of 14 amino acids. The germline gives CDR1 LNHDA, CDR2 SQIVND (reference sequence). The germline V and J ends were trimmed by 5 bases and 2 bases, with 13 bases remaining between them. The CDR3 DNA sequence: TGTGCCAGTAGTCCCTCCAATGTAGCCTACGAGCAGTACTTC. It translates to CASSPSNVAYEQYF.

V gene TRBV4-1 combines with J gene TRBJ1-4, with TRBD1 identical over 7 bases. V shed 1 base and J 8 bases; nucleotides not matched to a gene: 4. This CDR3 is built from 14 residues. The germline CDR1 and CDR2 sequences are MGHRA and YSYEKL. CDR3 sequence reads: CASSQGRGQEKLFF. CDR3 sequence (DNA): TGCGCCAGCAGCCAAGGGAGGGGGCAGGAAAAACTGTTTTTT.

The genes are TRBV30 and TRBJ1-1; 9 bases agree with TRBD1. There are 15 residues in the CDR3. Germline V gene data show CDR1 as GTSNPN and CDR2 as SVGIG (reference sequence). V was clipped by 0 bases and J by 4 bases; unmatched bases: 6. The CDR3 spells CAWSVTGGSGTEAFF. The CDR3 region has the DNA TGTGCCTGGAGTGTTACAGGGGGCTCAGGCACTGAAGCTTTCTTT. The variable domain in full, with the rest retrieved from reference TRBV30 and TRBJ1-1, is SQTIHQWPATLVQPVGSPLSLECTVEGTSNPNLYWYRQAAGRGLQLLFYSVGIGQISSEVPQNLSASRPQDRQFILSSKKLLLSDSGFYLCAWSVTGGSGTEAFFGQGTRLTVV.

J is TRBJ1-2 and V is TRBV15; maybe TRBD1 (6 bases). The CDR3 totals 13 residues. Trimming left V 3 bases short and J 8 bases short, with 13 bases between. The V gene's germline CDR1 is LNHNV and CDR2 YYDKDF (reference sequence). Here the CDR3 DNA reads TGTGCCACCAGCAGTGGGGGCTTCGGCGGCTACACCTTC. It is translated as CATSSGGFGGYTF.

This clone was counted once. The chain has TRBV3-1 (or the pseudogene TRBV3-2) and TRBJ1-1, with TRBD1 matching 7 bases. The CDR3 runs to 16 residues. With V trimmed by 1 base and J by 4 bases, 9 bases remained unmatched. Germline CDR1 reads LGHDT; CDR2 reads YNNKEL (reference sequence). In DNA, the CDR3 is TGTGCCAGCAGCCAAGTAGGGACAGTCGTCGGCACTGAAGCTTTCTTT. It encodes CASSQVGTVVGTEAFF.